A selection of T cell receptor beta chains follows, all from one sample in a study of shared clonotypes between healthy human individuals. Method: immunoSEQ multiplex PCR; TCRdb's copy keeps in-frame clones and lacks some. The data contain 2 million to 2.5 million clones, just over 90% of them singletons. The specimen sequenced was naive CD8+ T cells from PBMCs. The receptors here all came from a man younger than 30 in good health. Some clones in this sample may be carry-over from other donors' samples. The CDR3 runs from the conserved cysteine through the conserved F or W. A D gene is named only where the DNA matches it firmly. Only part of the rows carry a size: once, few, many, or a class if the clone is expanded.

.	TRBJ1-2	TRBV7-9	12	.	CASSPLGDGYTF	TGTGCCAGCAGCCCCTTAGGGGATGGCTACACCTTC
.	TRBJ2-1	TRBV14	14	.	CASSLGGLYNEQFF	TGTGCCAGCAGCCTAGGTGGCCTCTACAATGAGCAGTTCTTC
.	TRBJ2-7	TRBV30	13	.	CAWKFGGTYEQYF	TGTGCCTGGAAGTTCGGGGGAACCTACGAGCAGTACTTC
.	TRBJ2-7	TRBV2	11	.	CASRAGYEQYF	TGTGCCAGCAGGGCCGGCTACGAGCAGTACTTC
.	TRBJ2-1	TRBV29-1	14	TRBD2	CSVEAGTRNNEQFF	TGCAGCGTTGAGGCTGGGACTAGGAACAATGAGCAGTTCTTC
.	TRBJ2-7	TRBV18	19	TRBD2	CASSPGQGTSGASPYEQYF	TGTGCCAGCTCACCAGGACAGGGGACTAGCGGGGCCTCCCCCTACGAGCAGTACTTC
.	TRBJ2-7	TRBV12-5	13	.	CASGLGVGYEQYF	TGTGCTAGTGGTTTAGGGGTGGGGTACGAGCAGTACTTC
.	TRBJ1-2	TRBV28	14	.	CASKEGLFDYGYTF	TGTGCCAGCAAGGAGGGGCTTTTTGACTATGGCTACACCTTC
.	TRBJ2-5	TRBV28	11	.	CASSSRVDQYF	TGTGCCAGCAGTTCCAGGGTGGACCAGTACTTC
.	TRBJ2-7	TRBV5-1	13	TRBD1	CAIPGQGAREQYF	TGCGCCATCCCGGGACAGGGGGCCAGGGAGCAGTACTTC
.	TRBJ1-5	TRBV9	12	.	CASGADNQPQHF	TGTGCCAGTGGGGCGGACAATCAGCCCCAGCATTTT
once	TRBJ1-2	TRBV27	14	TRBD1	CASSPRGQGDGYTF	TGTGCCAGCAGTCCACGGGGACAGGGGGATGGCTACACCTTC
.	TRBJ1-2	TRBV7-9	16	.	CASSYSGASLLYGYTF	TGTGCCAGCAGCTATAGCGGCGCCTCGCTATTATATGGCTACACCTTC
.	TRBJ1-2	TRBV4-1	15	.	CASSQVAGPPGGYTF	TGCGCCAGCAGCCAAGTCGCGGGGCCCCCTGGGGGCTACACCTTC
.	TRBJ2-3	TRBV27	15	.	CASSLEFSGTDTQYF	TGTGCCAGCAGTTTGGAGTTTTCAGGCACAGATACGCAGTATTTT
.	TRBJ1-4	TRBV5-1	15	.	CASSLGWRANEKLFF	TGCGCCAGCAGCTTGGGGTGGCGAGCTAATGAAAAACTGTTTTTT
.	TRBJ2-5	TRBV27	21	TRBD2	CASSPSPPVGRPSWYQETQYF	TGTGCCAGCAGCCCCTCACCCCCGGTCGGGAGGCCCTCTTGGTACCAAGAGACCCAGTACTTC
.	TRBJ2-1	TRBV7-8	16	TRBD2	CASSTETSGDYNEQFF	TGTGCCAGCAGCACTGAGACTAGCGGGGATTACAATGAGCAGTTCTTC
.	TRBJ1-6	TRBV4-3	18	.	CASSQGPLPGTRNSPLHF	TGCGCCAGCAGCCAAGGCCCTCTTCCGGGGACAAGGAATTCACCCCTCCACTTT
.	TRBJ2-1	TRBV4-1	15	.	CASSLLLGPINEQFF	TGCGCCAGCAGCCTATTACTGGGCCCTATCAATGAGCAGTTCTTC
.	TRBJ2-2	TRBV10-3	12	.	CAIRQPTGELFF	TGTGCCATCAGACAGCCGACCGGGGAGCTGTTTTTT
.	TRBJ1-4	TRBV5-5	13	.	CASSLVPGEKLFF	TGTGCCAGCAGCTTGGTACCTGGTGAAAAACTGTTTTTT
.	TRBJ2-5	TRBV9	14	.	CASSPLLAEETQYF	TGTGCCAGCAGCCCACTTCTAGCTGAAGAGACCCAGTACTTC
.	TRBJ1-2	TRBV5-4	15	.	CASSLFLDSNYGYTF	TGTGCCAGCAGCTTGTTTCTGGATTCTAACTATGGCTACACCTTC
.	TRBJ1-2	TRBV6-1	13	TRBD1	CASSEFYRGGYTF	TGTGCCAGCAGTGAATTTTACAGGGGTGGCTACACCTTC
.	TRBJ2-5	TRBV7-8	15	TRBD2	CASSLDLAGGETQYF	TGTGCCAGCAGCTTAGACCTAGCGGGAGGAGAGACCCAGTACTTC
.	TRBJ2-7	TRBV5-1	16	TRBD1	CASSPMGQGLPYEQYF	TGCGCCAGCAGCCCTATGGGACAGGGCCTACCCTACGAGCAGTACTTC
.	TRBJ2-1	TRBV7-8	16	TRBD2	CASSLRRLAGAHEQFF	TGTGCCAGCAGCTTAAGGCGACTAGCGGGAGCCCATGAGCAGTTCTTC
.	TRBJ2-5	TRBV4-1	17	TRBD2	CASSSRPSGTWVETQYF	TGCGCCAGCAGCAGTAGACCTAGCGGGACTTGGGTGGAGACCCAGTACTTC
.	TRBJ2-7	TRBV2	14	.	CASRVSRGADEQYF	TGTGCCAGCAGAGTAAGCCGGGGGGCCGACGAGCAGTACTTC
.	TRBJ2-7	TRBV11-2	17	.	CASSLTTWGVSPYEQYF	TGTGCCAGCAGCTTAACCACCTGGGGTGTTAGTCCCTACGAGCAGTACTTC
once	TRBJ2-7	TRBV4-2	16	TRBD2	CASSQEWLAGVYEQYF	TGTGCCAGCAGCCAAGAATGGCTAGCGGGAGTCTACGAGCAGTACTTC